These 23 T cell receptor beta chains were all obtained from the same sample, sequenced in a study of CD8 T cells in ankylosing spondylitis. Study outcomes and limitations: Blood from ankylosing spondylitis patients appeared to carry a characteristic roughly eight-variant TCR beta motif.

These TCRs' antigens remain unknown. TCRdb reprocessed the 5' RACE reads with MiXCR, giving one entry per CDR3 protein. The data show about 90,000 distinct CDR3 sequences, with roughly 8.8% seen just once and approximately 30% held by the top ten. The material sequenced was blood, either unsorted or a sorted T cell fraction (not recorded which). The receptors stem from a male donor with ankylosing spondylitis.

At least ten counts were recorded for this clonotype. The chain recombines TRBV27 with TRBJ2-7, with TRBD2 matching over 9 bases. The CDR3 is 15 residues long. Germline CDR1 is MNHEY and CDR2 is SMNVEV (reference sequence). V shed 3 bases, J shed 2 bases, and the junction held 5 bases outside the gene matches. CDR3 bases: TGTGCCAGCAGTTTGGGTAGCGGGAGTCCCTACGAGCAGTACGTC. It specifies CASSLGSGSPYEQYV.

This clonotype was seen at least ten times. The chain links TRBV10-1 to TRBJ2-2; 11 bases line up with TRBD2. CDR3 length: 14 amino acids. V shed 8 bases and J 6 bases; nucleotides not matched to a gene: 5. Germline V gives CDR1 WNHNN, CDR2 SYGVQD (reference sequence). This CDR3 is CASSHSGRAGELFF. Written as DNA, the CDR3 is TGCGCCAGCTCCCATAGCGGGAGGGCCGGGGAGCTGTTTTTT.

There are many counts of this clonotype. The genes are TRBV5-6 and TRBJ2-1; TRBD2 agrees at 11 bases. The trim removed 4 bases at V and 6 bases at J, leaving 9 bases unmatched. The CDR3 spans 16 residues. Germline V gives CDR1 SGHDT, CDR2 YYEEEE. This CDR3 is CASSLGTSGTPNEQFF. CDR3 sequence (DNA): TGTGCCAGCAGCCTCGGGACTAGCGGAACCCCCAATGAGCAGTTCTTC.

This clonotype came up many times. This chain connects TRBV7-9 to TRBJ2-1; D is uncertain. CDR3 length equals 12 residues. The V and J ends lost 3 bases and 9 bases respectively, with 9 bases between them. Germline V lookup: CDR1 SEHNR, CDR2 FQNEAQ (reference sequence). The chain's CDR3 is CASSLEVPEQFF. DNA for the CDR3: TGTGCCAGCAGCTTGGAAGTTCCTGAGCAGTTCTTC.

This chain links TRBV11-2 with TRBJ1-1; tentative D call: TRBD1 (6 bases). V lost 5 bases, J lost 8 bases, and 12 bases lay in between. Germline CDR1 reads SGHAT; CDR2 reads FQNNGV. The CDR3 runs to 12 residues. CDR3 amino acids: CASSRTGGEAFF. The CDR3 DNA reads as TGTGCCAGCAGCCGAACCGGGGGCGAAGCTTTCTTT.

The gene calls are TRBV15 and TRBJ1-2; D possibly corresponds to TRBD1 (5 bases). This CDR3 has 14 residues. Trimming stripped 7 bases from V and 1 base from J, with 13 bases between. Germline V gene lookup returns CDR1 LNHNV and CDR2 YYDKDF (reference sequence). The CDR3, as DNA: TGTGCCACCAAGGAGACAGATATTAACTATGGCTACACCTTC. Residues: CATKETDINYGYTF. Full variable domain (missing parts from reference TRBV15 and TRBJ1-2): DAMVIQNPRYQVTQFGKPVTLSCSQTLNHNVMYWYQQKSSQAPKLLFHYYDKDFNNEADTPDNFQSRRPNTSFCFLDIRSPGLGDTAMYLCATKETDINYGYTFGSGTRLTVV.

In this sample, this clonotype turned up many times. One end of the junction is discordant with germline, which a read error may explain. The rearrangement uses TRBV12-3 or TRBV12-4 and TRBJ1-3; D gene unclear. The CDR3 consists of 14 residues. The CDR3: CASSPQFSGYTIYF. The CDR3 region has the DNA TGTGCCAGCAGTCCGCAGTTCTCTGGATACACCATATATTTT.

This clonotype showed up just a few times. The DNA is left out, because the CDR3 cannot be placed on it with certainty; the CDR3 is given as TCRdb lists it. The V and J genes are TRBV12-3 or TRBV12-4 and TRBJ2-2; the DNA was not used to check the table's D call, TRBD2. Including both end residues, the CDR3 is 15 amino acids long. CDR3 loop: CASDPGLNTGELFFF.

This clonotype was counted many times. The chain carries TRBV11-2 and TRBJ1-1, with a tentative D call TRBD1 (5 bases). Trimming pared 1 base from V and 0 bases from J, leaving 12 bases between. The CDR3 length is 16 residues. Germline CDR1 is SGHAT and CDR2 is FQNNGV. The CDR3 DNA reads TGTGCCAGCAGCTTAGGGGGGTTAAACATGAACACTGAAGCTTTCTTT. It translates to CASSLGGLNMNTEAFF. The entire variable domain, with the rest obtained from reference TRBV11-2 and TRBJ1-1, is as follows: EAGVAQSPRYKIIEKRQSVAFWCNPISGHATLYWYQQILGQGPKLLIQFQNNGVVDDSQLPKDRFSAERLKGVDSTLKIQPAKLEDSAVYLCASSLGGLNMNTEAFFGQGTRLTVV.

This clonotype was found a few times. The rearrangement uses TRBV20-1 and TRBJ2-3; TRBD2 aligns across 10 bases. The CDR3 sequence is 17 residues long. Trimming removed 5 bases from V and 3 bases from J; junction bases left unmatched: 14. Germline CDR1 is DFQATT and CDR2 is SNEGSKA (reference sequence). This CDR3 reads CSAGGTDLAGVTDTQYF. CDR3 sequence (DNA): TGCAGTGCTGGCGGGACAGACCTAGCGGGGGTGACAGATACGCAGTATTTT.

The chain employs TRBV27 and TRBJ2-2; D tentatively fits TRBD1 or TRBD2 (5 bases each). The CDR3 runs to 18 residues. V lost 6 bases, J lost 3 bases, and 23 bases lay in between. Germline CDR1 and CDR2: MNHEY and SMNVEV (reference sequence). CDR3 sequence reads: CASRIGDGAGWDTGELFF. The CDR3 nucleotides read TGTGCCAGCAGGATCGGTGACGGGGCAGGTTGGGACACCGGGGAGCTGTTTTTT.

The chain is built from TRBV7-9 and TRBJ2-4; possibly TRBD1 for D (6 bases). The CDR3 is made up of 15 amino acids. Germline lookup yields CDR1 SEHNR and CDR2 FQNEAQ (reference sequence). Trimming stripped 4 bases from V and 1 base from J, with 11 bases between. The CDR3 DNA is TGTGCCAGCAGCTCACAGGGACCGGCCAAAAACATTCAGTACTTC. This translates into CASSSQGPAKNIQYF.

This clonotype was counted at least ten times. This chain uses TRBV12-3 or TRBV12-4 with TRBJ2-6; D unresolved. The CDR3 is 15 amino acids. V was pared by 5 bases and J by 3 bases, with 11 bases between. CDR3 in amino acids: CASSTPGSGANVLTF. Written as DNA, the CDR3 is TGTGCCAGCAGTACCCCAGGAAGTGGGGCCAACGTCCTGACTTTC.

This clonotype has just a few counts. V is TRBV12-3 or TRBV12-4 and J is TRBJ1-4; D remains unclear. The CDR3 has 15 amino acids. V was pared by 5 bases and J by 6 bases, with 16 bases between. The chain's CDR3 is CASSPRWGADEKLFF. As DNA, the CDR3 is TGTGCCAGCAGTCCCCGATGGGGTGCTGATGAAAAACTGTTTTTT.

This clonotype was detected many times. The chain has TRBV7-8 and TRBJ1-2; maybe TRBD1 (6 bases). Germline V gives CDR1 SGHVS, CDR2 FQNEAQ. V lost 6 bases and J lost 4, with 12 bases in between. The CDR3 extends over 13 amino acids. The CDR3 loop reads CASSFTGLYGYTF. The CDR3 DNA reads as TGTGCCAGCAGTTTCACAGGGCTCTATGGCTACACCTTC.

This clonotype was counted only a few times. This rearrangement joins TRBV10-3 to TRBJ2-7; D is unresolved. The CDR3 is 15 residues long. V lost 4 bases and J lost 2, with 15 bases in between. Germline V CDR1 and CDR2: ENHRY, SYGVKD. The CDR3 spells CAISGGESRPYEQYF. The CDR3 DNA reads as TGTGCCATCAGTGGGGGTGAGTCACGTCCCTACGAGCAGTACTTC.

This chain connects TRBV12-3 or TRBV12-4 to TRBJ1-3; D is possibly TRBD1 (6 bases). The CDR3 contains 15 residues. V gave up 5 bases and J gave up 0 bases, with 11 bases separating them. The CDR3 nucleotides are TGTGCCAGCAGTCCAGGGGTCTTCTCTGGAAACACCATATATTTT. Amino acids: CASSPGVFSGNTIYF.

This sequence joins TRBV3-1 and TRBJ2-7, with D perhaps matching TRBD1 (6 bases). Deletions cut 11 bases from V and 5 bases from J, with 19 bases between. The CDR3 is 13 residues long. The germline V gene encodes CDR1 LGHDT and CDR2 YNNKEL (reference sequence). The CDR3 loop reads CASGGGPKDEQYV. The CDR3 bases are TGTGCCTCTGGTGGGGGCCCGAAGGACGAGCAGTACGTC.

This clonotype was observed many times. The chain uses TRBV4-1 and TRBJ1-6; maybe TRBD1 (5 bases). CDR1 is MGHRA, CDR2 YSYEKL, per germline. This CDR3 spans 13 amino acids. With 6 bases removed from V and 5 bases from J, the gap between germline ends came to 8 bases. CDR3 residues: CASSWDHNSPLHF. For the CDR3, the DNA is TGCGCCAGCAGTTGGGACCATAATTCACCCCTCCACTTT.

This clonotype was recorded many times. The chain carries TRBV7-9 and TRBJ1-4, with TRBD1 matching 8 bases. This CDR3 has 14 amino acids. Germline CDR1 reads SEHNR; CDR2 reads FQNEAQ (reference sequence). The trim removed 5 bases at V and 4 bases at J, leaving 3 bases unmatched. The CDR3 here is CASSRTGNNEKLFF. The CDR3 DNA follows: TGTGCCAGCAGCCGGACAGGGAATAATGAAAAACTGTTTTTT.

The table lists this clonotype with many counts. The chain employs TRBV20-1 and TRBJ1-2; unclear D gene. The CDR3 is made up of 12 amino acids. Germline values: CDR1 DFQATT, CDR2 SNEGSKA (reference sequence). With 7 bases removed from V and 4 bases from J, the gap between germline ends came to 13 bases. The CDR3 here is CSVLQPLYGYTF. The CDR3, as DNA: TGCAGTGTTCTACAACCTCTCTATGGCTACACCTTC.

This clonotype was recorded a few times. The chain is built from TRBV7-6 and TRBJ2-5, with D unclear. Germline CDR1 reads SGHVS; CDR2 reads FNYEAQ. The CDR3 covers 15 residues. Trimming pared 5 bases from V and 1 base from J, leaving 14 bases between. The CDR3 is CASSLGTAVQETQYF. The DNA of the CDR3 is TGTGCCAGCAGCCTCGGTACAGCTGTCCAAGAGACCCAGTACTTC.

This clonotype occurred many times. The chain recombines TRBV20-1 with TRBJ2-4; D is unresolved. Germline-derived CDR1 and CDR2 are DFQATT and SNEGSKA (reference sequence). This CDR3 is built from 15 residues. Trimming removed 0 bases at V and 1 base at J, with 10 bases between. CDR3 DNA sequence: TGCAGTGCTAGAGATCGGTTCGAGGCCAAAAACATTCAGTACTTC. It is translated as CSARDRFEAKNIQYF.